The 3 T cell receptor beta chains reported below all come from one sample, sequenced in a study of blood T cell repertoires in COVID-19 (dated by TCRdb to the early 2020s). Libraries came from the immunoSEQ multiplex PCR assay. Drawn from immuneACCESS, this table holds only the in-frame rearrangements with V and J called that TCRdb kept. Clones are partly lost; checked studies trace under half to an unresolved V gene and leave the rest unexplained. Recorded for this sample are over 70,000 clones; 80% of them occurred a single time. The ten largest clones represent 10% of the sample. Sequencing input: peripheral blood. These TCRs come from a woman in her 70s with acute or convalescent COVID-19.

J is TRBJ1-2 and V is TRBV4-2; weak D call: TRBD1 (6 bases). CDR1 is LGHNA, CDR2 YNFKEQ, per germline. The CDR3 runs 18 residues. V was pared by 0 bases and J by 4 bases, with 21 bases between. The CDR3, as DNA: TGTGCCAGCAGCCAAGATCGTCCGGACAGTGCCCTTTTCTATGGCTACACCTTC. It specifies CASSQDRPDSALFYGYTF.

The chain couples TRBV5-1 to TRBJ2-3, with a weak D call TRBD2 (5 bases). This CDR3 comprises 14 residues. Germline V gene sequence: CDR1 SGHRS, CDR2 YFSETQ. Trimming took 0 bases from V and 5 from J, leaving 10 bases between them. In DNA form, the CDR3 reads TGCGCCAGCAGCTTGGGCCTAGCAGGAGATACGCAGTATTTT. It specifies CASSLGLAGDTQYF.

This clone was detected once. The V and J genes are TRBV3-1 (or the pseudogene TRBV3-2) and TRBJ2-3; tentative D call: TRBD2 (5 bases). V gave up 0 bases and J gave up 10 bases, with 17 bases separating them. Germline CDR1 and CDR2: LGHDT and YNNKEL (reference sequence). The CDR3 extends over 15 amino acids. This CDR3 is CASSQDYRVGEPQYF. Written as DNA, the CDR3 is TGTGCCAGCAGCCAAGATTATCGGGTCGGGGAGCCGCAGTATTTT.